The 13 T cell receptor beta chains reported below all come from one sample, sequenced in a study of blood T cells in healthy people across ages. Next came a second PCR, run for about 7 to 11 cycles, which used a sample-barcoded 5' primer along with a J-beta primer mix. Each CDR3 protein gets one entry after TCRdb re-called the 5' RACE reads with MiXCR. The table includes some 1.6 million distinct CDR3 sequences, almost 35% detected once. The material sequenced was blood. The receptors originated from a woman in her thirties in good health.

J is TRBJ2-1 and V is TRBV20-1; TRBD2 matches at 11 bases. Looked up from germline, CDR1 is DFQATT and CDR2 is SNEGSKA (reference sequence). The CDR3 has 15 residues. J gave up 7 bases and V 3 bases, and 8 bases lay outside the gene matches. The CDR3 reads CSARTASGRWNEQFF. DNA of the CDR3: TGCAGTGCTAGGACGGCTAGCGGGAGGTGGAATGAGCAGTTCTTC.

This sequence joins TRBV20-1 and TRBJ1-2; D remains ambiguous. Germline V gene sequence: CDR1 DFQATT, CDR2 SNEGSKA (reference sequence). This CDR3 spans 13 amino acids. Trimming left V 0 bases short and J 1 base short, with 6 bases between. The CDR3 loop reads CSARDDLNYGYTF. The CDR3 nucleotides read TGCAGTGCTAGAGATGACCTTAACTATGGCTACACCTTC.

This clonotype was seen a handful of times. V usage is TRBV2 and J usage is TRBJ1-2; D gene unclear. Germline lookup yields CDR1 SNHLY and CDR2 FYNNEI. The CDR3 consists of 16 residues. V lost 7 bases and J lost 0, with 18 bases in between. CDR3 bases: TGTGCCAGCACCTACCTCCCGACTCTAGCTAACTATGGCTACACCTTC. As protein: CASTYLPTLANYGYTF.

This clonotype has ten or more counts. This chain uses TRBV6-2 or TRBV6-3 with TRBJ2-1; TRBD2 matches at 9 bases. Germline CDR1 reads MNHEY; CDR2 reads SVGEGT. This CDR3 is 18 amino acids long. V was clipped by 6 bases and J by 0 bases; unmatched bases: 12. CDR3 nucleotide sequence: TGTGCCAGCAGATCGGGACTAGCCCTGAAGAGCTCCTACAATGAGCAGTTCTTC. Translating gives CASRSGLALKSSYNEQFF.

This clonotype was seen only a few times. At one boundary the junction diverges from the germline segment, which might be a read error. The V call is TRBV12-3 or TRBV12-4, the J call TRBJ2-5; D is undetermined. This CDR3 is 15 amino acids long. The CDR3, as DNA: TGTGCCAGCAGTTTACCGTCAGGCGGAGTAGAGCCCCAGTACTTC. It translates to CASSLPSGGVEPQYF.

The CDR3 reads CSASRRGAGVLGSYNEQFF. In nucleotides, the CDR3 is TGCAGTGCTAGCCGACGTGGGGCGGGAGTGTTGGGCTCCTACAATGAGCAGTTCTTC. The V call is TRBV20-1, the J call TRBJ2-1; 7 positions agree with TRBD2. The CDR3 is 19 amino acids. The germline V gene encodes CDR1 DFQATT and CDR2 SNEGSKA (reference sequence). J gave up 0 bases and V 3 bases, and 17 bases lay outside the gene matches.

The genes are TRBV7-8 and TRBJ1-2; D is unresolved. V was shortened by 5 bases and J by 4 bases, with 8 bases between the two germline ends. CDR1 is SGHVS, CDR2 FQNEAQ, per germline. The CDR3 has 12 amino acids. CDR3 in amino acids: CASSPHVYGYTF. CDR3 nucleotides: TGTGCCAGCAGCCCCCATGTCTATGGCTACACCTTC.

This clonotype was seen a few times. The CDR3 DNA follows: TGTGCCAGCAGCGCCCTAGCGGGATTTAGCAATGAGCAGTTCTTC. This codes for CASSALAGFSNEQFF. The chain employs TRBV9 and TRBJ2-1, with 9 nucleotides matching TRBD2. The V gene's germline CDR1 is SGDLS and CDR2 YYNGEE. Trimming took 3 bases from V and 6 from J; bases not matched to a gene: 7. CDR3 length: 15 residues.

The chain carries TRBV5-1 and TRBJ2-2; possibly TRBD2 for D (5 bases). The CDR3 loop spans 15 amino acids. Germline V gives CDR1 SGHRS, CDR2 YFSETQ. V gave up 0 bases and J gave up 7 bases, with 13 bases separating them. CDR3 in DNA: TGCGCCAGCAGCTTGGGCTCCCCGGGGAGCGGGGAGCTGTTTTTT. Translating it yields CASSLGSPGSGELFF.

A few counts support this clonotype. The genes are TRBV6-1 and TRBJ2-1; D remains unclear. Between the trimmed V and J ends, which lost 8 bases and 5 bases, there was a span of 7 bases. CDR3 length equals 11 residues. The V gene's germline CDR1 is MNHNS and CDR2 SASEGT. For the CDR3, the DNA is TGTGCCAGCCAACTGAACAATGAGCAGTTCTTC. It yields the protein CASQLNNEQFF.

This clonotype was seen only a few times. This sequence joins TRBV3-1 and TRBJ1-2; tentatively, D is TRBD1 (6 bases). V lost 2 bases and J 8 bases, leaving 9 bases between the germline ends. The CDR3 consists of 12 residues. Germline assignment: CDR1 LGHDT and CDR2 YNNKEL (reference sequence). This CDR3 is CASSQSRGGYTF. Written as DNA, the CDR3 is TGTGCCAGCAGCCAATCCAGGGGCGGCTACACCTTC.

The V gene is TRBV20-1, the J gene TRBJ1-2, with 8 bases matching TRBD1. The CDR3 contains 15 residues. Germline V gene data show CDR1 as DFQATT and CDR2 as SNEGSKA (reference sequence). In nucleotides, the CDR3 is TGCAGCGCTGAGACCCCGGACAGGGAAAACTATGGCTACACCTTC. Protein sequence: CSAETPDRENYGYTF.

This clonotype has at least ten counts. This rearrangement joins TRBV29-1 to TRBJ1-1; 9 nucleotides match TRBD1. The CDR3 covers 14 residues. After removal of 5 bases from V and 3 bases from J, the junction contained 7 bases not matched to a gene. CDR1 is SQVTM and CDR2 is ANQGSEA in the germline V gene. DNA of the CDR3: TGCAGCGTTCACCGGGACAGGGATTACACTGAAGCTTTCTTT. Amino acid sequence: CSVHRDRDYTEAFF.